The 21 T cell receptor beta chains given below trace back to one sample, sequenced in a study of T cell repertoires in cytomegalovirus infection. MiXCR, applied by TCRdb to the reads, yields one record per CDR3 protein. Seen here are approximately 750,000 distinct CDR3 sequences, about 40% observed once, and the top ten hold about 2.8%. The specimen sequenced was PBMCs. The receptors stem from a human donor in good health (CMV status not recorded). Some clones in this sample may be carry-over from other donors' samples.

This clonotype was picked up many times. This chain uses TRBV7-2 with TRBJ2-7; TRBD2 matches at 7 bases. The CDR3 totals 14 residues. V lost 0 bases to trimming and J lost 7 bases; unmatched junction nucleotides: 6. From germline, CDR1 is SGHTA and CDR2 FQGNSA. The CDR3 DNA follows: TGTGCCAGCAGCTTAGCACAGCGAGCGGGAGAGCAGTACTTC. Protein product: CASSLAQRAGEQYF.

Only a few counts were recorded for this clonotype. The CDR3 sequence: CASSYSELAKNIQYF. The CDR3 DNA is TGTGCCAGCAGTTACTCCGAGCTAGCCAAAAACATTCAGTACTTC. The gene calls are TRBV6-5 and TRBJ2-4; D call uncertain. CDR1 is MNHEY and CDR2 is SVGAGI in the germline V gene. Trimming took 0 bases from V and 0 from J, leaving 6 bases between them. The CDR3 has 15 residues.

This clonotype was counted ten times or more. The chain uses TRBV24-1 and TRBJ2-2, with TRBD2 matching over 8 bases. The CDR3 covers 16 residues. The trim removed 1 base at V and 6 bases at J, leaving 6 bases unmatched. Germline V gene data show CDR1 as KGHDR and CDR2 as SFDVKD. The CDR3, as DNA: TGTGCCACCAGTGATTTCGACGCGGGAGGCTCCGGGGAGCTGTTTTTT. Protein sequence: CATSDFDAGGSGELFF.

There are a few counts of this clonotype. This chain joins TRBV12-3 or TRBV12-4 and TRBJ2-1; 7 bases fit TRBD1. The CDR3 runs to 17 residues. With 6 bases clipped from V and 13 bases from J, the junction kept 24 bases outside the gene matches. The CDR3 reads CASRRLKTGYEERPQFF. CDR3 DNA sequence: TGTGCCAGCAGACGACTGAAGACAGGGTACGAGGAACGACCACAGTTCTTC.

V gene TRBV20-1 combines with J gene TRBJ1-1, with 7 nucleotides matching TRBD1. This CDR3 comprises 14 residues. Losses at the gene ends were 6 bases for V and 6 bases for J; bases not matched to a gene: 13. Germline V gives CDR1 DFQATT, CDR2 SNEGSKA (reference sequence). The CDR3 reads CSAGGHRGFAEAFF. Here the CDR3 DNA reads TGCAGTGCAGGGGGTCACAGGGGTTTCGCTGAAGCTTTCTTT.

This clonotype was counted at least ten times. The chain joins TRBV7-2 to TRBJ1-2; D perhaps matches TRBD1 (5 bases). Per the germline V gene, CDR1 is SGHTA and CDR2 is FQGNSA. V lost 5 bases to trimming and J lost 5 bases, with 15 bases between them. The CDR3 has 14 amino acids. CDR3 in DNA: TGTGCCAGCAGCCCCCTGGAGGGGCCGTATGGCTACACCTTC. This codes for CASSPLEGPYGYTF. The full variable domain, completed using reference TRBV7-2 and TRBJ1-2, is GAGVSQSPSNKVTEKGKDVELRCDPISGHTALYWYRQSLGQGLEFLIYFQGNSAPDKSGLPSDRFSAERTGGSVSTLTIQRTQQEDSAVYLCASSPLEGPYGYTFGSGTRLTVV.

This clonotype was observed a few times. The rearrangement uses TRBV7-2 and TRBJ1-4; D remains ambiguous. This CDR3 spans 15 amino acids. The germline gives CDR1 SGHTA, CDR2 FQGNSA. The V end lost 5 bases, the J end lost 7 bases, and 17 bases lay between the germline ends. This CDR3 reads CASSRALGASEKLFF. The DNA of the CDR3 is TGTGCCAGCAGCCGCGCGTTGGGAGCGAGTGAAAAACTGTTTTTT.

This clonotype was observed a few times. The rearrangement uses TRBV6-1 and TRBJ1-1, with D unclear. The V and J ends lost 7 bases and 0 bases respectively, with 12 bases between them. Germline V gives CDR1 MNHNS, CDR2 SASEGT. The CDR3 sequence is 14 residues long. As DNA, the CDR3 is TGTGCCAGCAATCCCCCAAGCATGAACACTGAAGCTTTCTTT. Its protein is CASNPPSMNTEAFF.

This clonotype was picked up a small number of times. The chain uses TRBV24-1 and TRBJ2-3, with TRBD1 matching 9 bases. Trimming took 4 bases from V and 5 from J; bases not matched to a gene: 9. The CDR3 sequence is 16 residues long. Germline CDR1 and CDR2: KGHDR and SFDVKD. CDR3 amino acids: CATSDLRDRVGDTQYF. In DNA, the CDR3 is TGTGCCACCAGTGACCTCCGGGACAGGGTAGGAGATACGCAGTATTTT.

The gene calls are TRBV28 and TRBJ1-6; D remains ambiguous. Germline V gene data show CDR1 as MDHEN and CDR2 as SYDVKM. This CDR3 spans 15 amino acids. V lost 6 bases and J lost 0, with 9 bases in between. The CDR3 is CASSVGSSYNSPLHF. In nucleotides, the CDR3 is TGTGCCAGCAGCGTTGGTAGCTCCTATAATTCACCCCTCCACTTT.

This clonotype was observed a few times. The V call is TRBV28, the J call TRBJ2-1, with TRBD1 matching 8 bases. V lost 6 bases to trimming and J lost 7 bases; unmatched junction nucleotides: 5. Germline lookup yields CDR1 MDHEN and CDR2 SYDVKM. The CDR3 has 13 amino acids. The CDR3, as DNA: TGTGCCAGCAGAGGGACAGGAGGGAATGAGCAGTTCTTC. It translates to CASRGTGGNEQFF.

This chain joins TRBV28 and TRBJ2-1; 16 bases map to TRBD2. Germline V CDR1 and CDR2: MDHEN, SYDVKM. This CDR3 comprises 16 residues. V was clipped by 5 bases and J by 9 bases; unmatched bases: 7. The CDR3 coding sequence is TGTGCCAGCAGTCCGGGACTAGCGGGGGGGGTTGGTGAGCAGTTCTTC. This translates into CASSPGLAGGVGEQFF.

The chain employs TRBV28 and TRBJ2-7; 7 bases are shared with TRBD2. Per the germline V gene, CDR1 is MDHEN and CDR2 is SYDVKM. The CDR3 runs to 14 residues. V lost 5 bases to trimming and J lost 6 bases; unmatched junction nucleotides: 10. This CDR3 is CASSHGTGRGEQYF. In nucleotides, the CDR3 is TGTGCCAGCAGTCATGGGACGGGGAGGGGCGAGCAGTACTTC.

This chain joins TRBV6-6 and TRBJ1-1, with 12 bases lining up with TRBD1. The J segment lost 1 base and the V segment lost 7 bases, leaving 1 base of the junction unmatched. The CDR3 is 14 amino acids. Germline CDR1 MNHNY, CDR2 SVGAGI (reference sequence). The CDR3 loop reads CASMGQGANTEAFF. CDR3 sequence (DNA): TGTGCCAGCATGGGACAGGGGGCGAACACTGAAGCTTTCTTT.

V is TRBV27 and J is TRBJ2-5, with 7 bases identical to TRBD1. The germline gives CDR1 MNHEY, CDR2 SMNVEV (reference sequence). The CDR3 covers 15 residues. The J segment lost 0 bases and the V segment lost 3 bases, leaving 4 bases of the junction unmatched. The CDR3, as DNA: TGTGCCAGCAGTTTGGGTAGGGGGCACCAAGAGACCCAGTACTTC. As protein: CASSLGRGHQETQYF.

The sample holds a few counts of this clonotype. The rearrangement links TRBV28 to TRBJ2-1; TRBD1 agrees at 7 bases. V dropped 8 bases and J dropped 8; count of bases not matched to a gene: 15. From germline, CDR1 is MDHEN and CDR2 SYDVKM. The CDR3 extends over 15 amino acids. The CDR3 bases are TGTGCCAGCCGTAGGGGGCTGCAAGTTCGTCATGAGCAGTTCTTC. Its protein is CASRRGLQVRHEQFF.

As concerns this clonotype: This sequence may be a read error, since a much larger clone differs from it by one base. The J gene is TRBJ1-1, the V gene TRBV7-2; D is ambiguous. Germline CDR1 is SGHTA and CDR2 is FQGNSA. This CDR3 spans 15 amino acids. The CDR3 loop reads CASSLVIGVTTEALF. CDR3 in DNA: TGTGCCAGCAGCTTAGTTATTGGGGTTACCACTGAAGCTTTATTT.

This chain links TRBV27 with TRBJ1-1, with 7 nucleotides matching TRBD1. The germline gives CDR1 MNHEY, CDR2 SMNVEV (reference sequence). Trimming removed 5 bases from V and 3 bases from J; junction bases left unmatched: 6. The CDR3 is 14 residues long. CDR3 region: CASSPYTGDTEAFF. The CDR3, as DNA: TGTGCCAGCAGTCCTTATACAGGGGACACTGAAGCTTTCTTT.

The J gene is TRBJ2-7, the V gene TRBV28; no clear D. V was pared by 4 bases and J by 6 bases, with 10 bases between. The CDR3 runs to 12 residues. In germline, CDR1 is MDHEN, CDR2 SYDVKM. CDR3 amino acids: CASSSAIGEQYF. CDR3 in DNA: TGTGCCAGCAGTTCCGCTATCGGCGAGCAGTACTTC.

This chain joins TRBV5-4 and TRBJ2-7; 7 bases align to TRBD1. CDR3 length: 14 residues. J gave up 5 bases and V 3 bases, and 8 bases lay outside the gene matches. CDR1 is SGHNT and CDR2 is YYREEE in the germline V gene (reference sequence). CDR3 sequence (DNA): TGTGCCAGCAGCTCTTTAGACAGGGCCAACGAGCAGTACTTC. It yields the protein CASSSLDRANEQYF. The full variable domain, in which reference TRBV5-4 and TRBJ2-7 provide the parts outside the CDR3, is ETGVTQSPTHLIKTRGQQVTLRCSSQSGHNTVSWYQQALGQGPQFIFQYYREEENGRGNFPPRFSGLQFPNYSSELNVNALELDDSALYLCASSSLDRANEQYFGPGTRLTVT.

This clonotype was seen ten or more times. The gene calls are TRBV7-6 and TRBJ1-1; D remains unclear. Germline values: CDR1 SGHVS, CDR2 FNYEAQ. Trimming left V 1 base short and J 0 bases short, with 9 bases between. The CDR3 length is 15 residues. The CDR3 loop reads CASSLVSDLNTEAFF. The CDR3, as DNA: TGTGCCAGCAGCTTAGTATCGGATTTGAACACTGAAGCTTTCTTT.